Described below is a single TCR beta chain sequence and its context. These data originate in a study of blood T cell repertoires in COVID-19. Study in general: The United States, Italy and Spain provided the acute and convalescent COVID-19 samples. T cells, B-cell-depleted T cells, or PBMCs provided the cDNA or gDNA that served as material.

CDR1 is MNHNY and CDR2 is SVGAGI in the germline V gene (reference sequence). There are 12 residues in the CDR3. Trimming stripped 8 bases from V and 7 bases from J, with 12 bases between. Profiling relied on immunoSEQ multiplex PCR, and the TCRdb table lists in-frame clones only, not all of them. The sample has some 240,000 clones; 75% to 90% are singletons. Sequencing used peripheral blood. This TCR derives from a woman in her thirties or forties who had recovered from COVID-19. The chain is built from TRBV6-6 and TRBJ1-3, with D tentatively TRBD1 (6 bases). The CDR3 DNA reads TGTGCCAGCGGCTCCAGGGGTAACACCATATATTTT. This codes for CASGSRGNTIYF.